These 7 T cell receptor beta chains originate from one sample sequenced in a study of cytomegalovirus exposure and HLA in healthy donors. The PCR had 60 Vbeta and 13 Jbeta primers. The protocol was immunoSEQ multiplex PCR, while the TCRdb copy is restricted to in-frame clones and leaves out a portion. The repertoire has under 200,000 clones, more than 65% of them found once; the top ten carry 1.5% to 2%. The sequencing sample was made of PBMCs. The receptors stem from a woman younger than 45 in good health and CMV-seronegative.

The J gene is TRBJ2-5, the V gene TRBV5-4, with D tentatively TRBD1 (6 bases). CDR3 length: 13 amino acids. V lost 1 base and J lost 3, with 7 bases in between. Germline-derived CDR1 and CDR2 are SGHNT and YYREEE (reference sequence). DNA for the CDR3: TGTGCCAGCAGCTTGCGGACAGAAGAGACCCAGTACTTC. It codes for CASSLRTEETQYF.

CDR3 coding DNA: TGTGCCAGCAGCTTACTGACAGGGTCGAACACTGAAGCTTTCTTT. Its translation is CASSLLTGSNTEAFF. The chain links TRBV11-2 to TRBJ1-1; 7 nucleotides match TRBD1. The J segment lost 1 base and the V segment lost 2 bases, leaving 4 bases of the junction unmatched. The germline V gene has CDR1 SGHAT and CDR2 FQNNGV. This CDR3 has 15 residues.

This clone has just one count. V gene TRBV9 combines with J gene TRBJ2-1, with TRBD2 identical over 9 bases. Trimming cost V 6 bases and J 6 bases; bases outside gene matches: 13. The germline CDR1 and CDR2 sequences are SGDLS and YYNGEE. There are 16 residues in the CDR3. This CDR3 is CASTQTSGFTGNEQFF. As DNA, the CDR3 is TGTGCCAGCACTCAGACTAGCGGCTTCACGGGCAATGAGCAGTTCTTC. Variable domain in full (rest from reference TRBV9 and TRBJ2-1): DSGVTQTPKHLITATGQRVTLRCSPRSGDLSVYWYQQSLDQGLQFLIQYYNGEERAKGNILERFSAQQFPDLHSELNLSSLELGDSALYFCASTQTSGFTGNEQFFGPGTRLTVL.

This chain links TRBV5-8 with TRBJ2-6; 12 nucleotides align to TRBD2. The V gene end was trimmed by 4 bases and the J gene end by 3 bases; junction bases not matched to a gene: 11. The CDR3 consists of 19 residues. The germline gives CDR1 SGHTS, CDR2 YDEGEE. The CDR3 DNA is TGTGCCAGCAGCCCCACTAGCGGGGGGCCCTTTGGTGGGGCCAACGTCCTGACTTTC. Amino acid sequence: CASSPTSGGPFGGANVLTF.

The DNA for the CDR3 is TGTGCCATCAGTGAGTCAAAAGGGACACAGCCCCAGCATTTT. Its translation: CAISESKGTQPQHF. This chain joins TRBV10-3 and TRBJ1-5; weak D call: TRBD1 (6 bases). Deletions cut 0 bases from V and 7 bases from J, with 10 bases between. This CDR3 has 14 amino acids. Germline V lookup: CDR1 ENHRY, CDR2 SYGVKD.

This clone was recorded only once. The CDR3 DNA sequence: TGTGCCAGCAGCGTAGGAGACGGGGGGATCCTCCAAGAGACCCAGTACTTC. It yields the protein CASSVGDGGILQETQYF. The gene calls are TRBV9 and TRBJ2-5, with 7 positions matching TRBD2. V was pared by 0 bases and J by 1 base, with 9 bases of the junction left unmatched. The germline V gene has CDR1 SGDLS and CDR2 YYNGEE. This CDR3 region has 17 residues. Full variable domain (missing parts from reference TRBV9 and TRBJ2-5): DSGVTQTPKHLITATGQRVTLRCSPRSGDLSVYWYQQSLDQGLQFLIQYYNGEERAKGNILERFSAQQFPDLHSELNLSSLELGDSALYFCASSVGDGGILQETQYFGPGTRLLVL.

The chain uses TRBV6-1 and TRBJ1-6, with TRBD1 matching 10 bases. V gave up 4 bases and J gave up 4 bases; unmatched junction bases: 10. The germline V gene has CDR1 MNHNS and CDR2 SASEGT. The CDR3 runs to 18 residues. The CDR3 here is CASSAWTGGVGYNSPLHF. DNA of the CDR3: TGTGCCAGCAGTGCCTGGACAGGGGGGGTGGGTTATAATTCACCCCTCCACTTT.